This T cell receptor beta chain appears in the sequencing data of a study of cytomegalovirus exposure and HLA in healthy donors. In regard to this clone: Its specificity is unknown.

Amplification used 60 Vbeta primers and 13 Jbeta primers. TCRdb's table, derived via immunoSEQ multiplex PCR, lists solely in-frame clones and lacks some. The data contain under 150,000 clones, 60% to 85% of them singletons. Findings and limits, study-wide: An Asian-associated ancestry cluster reportedly showed fewer N-insertions than the approximately 700-donor mean in a later analysis.

The source is a young woman in good health and CMV-seropositive. Sequencing was carried out using PBMCs.

The CDR3 loop is CASSPRDRGLYGYTF. Here the CDR3 DNA reads TGTGCCAGCAGTCCGAGGGACAGGGGCCTCTATGGCTACACCTTC. This chain joins TRBV28 and TRBJ1-2; TRBD1 matches 10 bases. V was pared by 5 bases and J by 4 bases, with 7 bases of the junction left unmatched. This CDR3 region has 15 residues. Germline V gene sequence: CDR1 MDHEN, CDR2 SYDVKM.